One sample yielded the 25 T cell receptor beta chains listed below, sequenced in a study of identical twins. TCRdb re-derived calls from the 5' RACE reads in MiXCR, one entry per CDR3 protein. Of around 570,000 distinct CDR3 sequences listed, just under 10% are singletons. These data also featured in a second study, about yellow fever vaccine responses in identical twins.

Sequencing used PBMCs. The origin of the receptors is a woman aged 18-29 years in good health.

This clonotype was observed many times. The chain has TRBV24-1 and TRBJ2-1, with 13 bases lining up with TRBD2. The CDR3 loop spans 16 amino acids. V lost 3 bases to trimming and J lost 4 bases; unmatched junction nucleotides: 2. Germline CDR1 and CDR2: KGHDR and SFDVKD. CDR3 sequence (DNA): TGTGCCACCAGTGATCCGGGACTAGCGGGGTACAATGAGCAGTTCTTC. Translated, it gives CATSDPGLAGYNEQFF.

This clonotype turned up a few times. V and J are TRBV7-9 and TRBJ1-5; D gene uncertain. Trimming left V 1 base short and J 6 bases short, with 10 bases between. The CDR3 spans 14 residues. CDR1 is SEHNR and CDR2 is FQNEAQ in the germline V gene (reference sequence). CDR3 in DNA: TGTGCCAGCAGCTTAGGGGGATTCGGTCAGCCCCAGCATTTT. It codes for CASSLGGFGQPQHF.

The V and J genes are TRBV6-5 and TRBJ2-7; TRBD2 matches 7 bases. Per germline, CDR1 MNHEY and CDR2 SVGAGI. The CDR3 extends over 14 amino acids. J lost 5 bases, V lost 2 bases, and 6 bases had no gene match. CDR3 DNA sequence: TGTGCCAGCAGTTACGGGGAGGGAATCCACGAGCAGTACTTC. Translated, it gives CASSYGEGIHEQYF.

This clonotype was observed a handful of times. The chain recombines TRBV30 with TRBJ2-1; D is uncertain. From germline, CDR1 is GTSNPN and CDR2 SVGIG (reference sequence). With 6 bases removed from V and 6 bases from J, the gap between germline ends came to 12 bases. CDR3 length: 12 amino acids. Here the CDR3 DNA reads TGTGCCTGCCACTCGTCCGGCAATGAGCAGTTCTTC. Amino acids: CACHSSGNEQFF. Drawing the rest from reference TRBV30 and TRBJ2-1, the complete variable domain is SQTIHQWPATLVQPVGSPLSLECTVEGTSNPNLYWYRQAAGRGLQLLFYSVGIGQISSEVPQNLSASRPQDRQFILSSKKLLLSDSGFYLCACHSSGNEQFFGPGTRLTVL.

The chain is built from TRBV10-3 and TRBJ1-6; possibly TRBD1 for D (5 bases). The V gene lost 10 bases and the J gene lost 9 bases, with 16 bases spanning the gap. Germline lookup yields CDR1 ENHRY and CDR2 SYGVKD. The CDR3 runs 13 residues. Here the CDR3 reads CATQSGAGSPLHF. CDR3 nucleotide sequence: TGTGCCACCCAGTCCGGGGCGGGTTCACCCCTCCACTTT.

This clonotype was seen only a few times. The chain joins TRBV18 to TRBJ2-3, with a tentative D call TRBD2 (5 bases). Germline CDR1 reads KGHSH; CDR2 reads LQKENI. The V gene lost 1 base and the J gene lost 6 bases, with 11 bases spanning the gap. The CDR3 consists of 14 residues. The CDR3: CASSPLSTGDTQYF. DNA of the CDR3: TGTGCCAGCTCACCACTGTCGACGGGGGATACGCAGTATTTT.

This clonotype was counted ten times or more. CDR3: CASTGQLYEQYF. The CDR3 DNA is TGTGCCAGCACGGGACAGCTCTACGAGCAGTACTTC. The genes are TRBV6-2 or TRBV6-3 and TRBJ2-7, with TRBD1 matching 7 bases. This CDR3 contains 12 residues. The J segment lost 3 bases and the V segment lost 7 bases, leaving 3 bases of the junction unmatched. Germline assignment: CDR1 MNHEY and CDR2 SVGEGT.

At least ten counts were recorded for this clonotype. J is TRBJ2-6 and V is TRBV5-1; no clear D. The CDR3 has 15 amino acids. Trimming took 0 bases from V and 0 from J, leaving 4 bases between them. Germline V lookup: CDR1 SGHRS, CDR2 YFSETQ. The CDR3 DNA follows: TGCGCCAGCAGCTTGGTGGTCTCTGGGGCCAACGTCCTGACTTTC. This sequence encodes CASSLVVSGANVLTF.

This clonotype has ten or more counts. The chain links TRBV11-3 to TRBJ2-2; D is uncertain. Germline V lookup: CDR1 SGHNT, CDR2 YENEEA. Trimming shortened V by 5 bases and J by 0 bases, and 7 bases separated the two germline ends. CDR3 length: 14 residues. Here the CDR3 reads CASSPAANTGELFF. The CDR3 nucleotides are TGTGCCAGCAGCCCCGCCGCGAACACCGGGGAGCTGTTTTTT.

This chain uses TRBV2 with TRBJ2-7; a weak D match, TRBD2 (5 bases). Trimming stripped 8 bases from V and 4 bases from J, with 24 bases between. The CDR3 is 16 amino acids. The V gene's germline CDR1 is SNHLY and CDR2 FYNNEI. CDR3 sequence: CASVALSRGVSYEQYF. The CDR3 DNA follows: TGTGCCAGCGTGGCTTTATCCCGGGGAGTCTCTTACGAGCAGTACTTC.

This chain connects TRBV5-4 to TRBJ2-2; 8 bases are a match to TRBD2. Germline V gene lookup returns CDR1 SGHNT and CDR2 YYREEE (reference sequence). The CDR3 totals 19 residues. With 1 base clipped from V and 5 bases from J, the junction kept 16 bases outside the gene matches. The CDR3 sequence: CASSLISGWGAGETGELFF. CDR3 sequence (DNA): TGTGCCAGCAGCTTGATTAGTGGGTGGGGAGCGGGAGAAACCGGGGAGCTGTTTTTT.

This clonotype was seen ten or more times. The CDR3 DNA is TGTGCCAGCAGTTCACCGGGACAGGGGAGAACTGAAGCTTTCTTT. It codes for CASSSPGQGRTEAFF. This rearrangement joins TRBV12-3 or TRBV12-4 to TRBJ1-1; 10 bases align to TRBD1. The CDR3 sequence is 15 residues long. V lost 4 bases to trimming and J lost 5 bases; unmatched junction nucleotides: 7.

This clonotype showed up just a few times. V gene TRBV7-2 combines with J gene TRBJ1-6, with a tentative D call TRBD1 (5 bases). Trimming left V 1 base short and J 7 bases short, with 11 bases between. Germline V gene lookup returns CDR1 SGHTA and CDR2 FQGNSA. The CDR3 length is 15 residues. CDR3 protein: CASSLVAGLNSPLHF. The DNA for the CDR3 is TGTGCCAGCAGCTTAGTAGCAGGGCTCAATTCACCCCTCCACTTT. The variable domain in full, completed from reference TRBV7-2 and TRBJ1-6, reads GAGVSQSPSNKVTEKGKDVELRCDPISGHTALYWYRQSLGQGLEFLIYFQGNSAPDKSGLPSDRFSAERTGGSVSTLTIQRTQQEDSAVYLCASSLVAGLNSPLHFGNGTRLTVT.

The chain uses TRBV19 and TRBJ2-1; D is possibly TRBD1 (5 bases). This CDR3 has 15 amino acids. V was pared by 7 bases and J by 6 bases, with 19 bases between. Germline assignment: CDR1 LNHDA and CDR2 SQIVND (reference sequence). In DNA, the CDR3 is TGTGCCAGTAACTGTAGGGGAAAAGGATGCAATGAGCAGTTCTTC. Protein: CASNCRGKGCNEQFF.

This clonotype was observed a few times. The chain joins TRBV18 to TRBJ2-1; D is perhaps TRBD1 or TRBD2 (6 bases each). V was pared by 2 bases and J by 5 bases, with 19 bases between. Per the germline V gene, CDR1 is KGHSH and CDR2 is LQKENI. The CDR3 is made up of 17 amino acids. CDR3 protein: CASSPGLYLGGNNEQFF. CDR3 DNA sequence: TGTGCCAGCTCACCAGGACTCTACCTAGGGGGGAACAATGAGCAGTTCTTC. Based on the CDR3 plus reference TRBV18 and TRBJ2-1, the full variable domain is NAGVMQNPRHLVRRRGQEARLRCSPMKGHSHVYWYRQLPEEGLKFMVYLQKENIIDESGMPKERFSAEFPKEGPSILRIQQVVRGDSAAYFCASSPGLYLGGNNEQFFGPGTRLTVL.

This clonotype was counted a few times. V is TRBV7-8 and J is TRBJ2-3; D unclear. The CDR3 is made up of 13 amino acids. Trimming shortened V by 1 base and J by 4 bases, and 6 bases separated the two germline ends. CDR1 SGHVS and CDR2 FQNEAQ come from the germline V gene. CDR3 coding DNA: TGTGCCAGCAGCTTAGGGAGCCCAGATACGCAGTATTTT. Translating it yields CASSLGSPDTQYF.

CDR3 nucleotide sequence: TGTGCCAGCAGCTTAATATTAGTTGGAGATACGCAGTATTTT. Translation gives CASSLILVGDTQYF. The chain couples TRBV7-8 to TRBJ2-3; no definite D call. The CDR3 consists of 14 residues. V dropped 2 bases and J dropped 5 bases, with 11 bases sitting between them. The germline CDR1 and CDR2 sequences are SGHVS and FQNEAQ.

This clonotype was recorded a few times. V is TRBV7-9 and J is TRBJ2-7, with a possible D match to TRBD1 (6 bases). CDR1 and CDR2 from the germline V gene are SEHNR and FQNEAQ (reference sequence). V was shortened by 3 bases and J by 4 bases, with 19 bases between the two germline ends. The CDR3 consists of 16 residues. CDR3 DNA sequence: TGTGCCAGCAGCTTCTTACCCGGGACAAACAAGTACGAGCAGTACTTC. The encoded protein is CASSFLPGTNKYEQYF.

Concerning this clonotype itself: This sequence may be a read error, since a much larger clone differs from it by one base. The chain carries TRBV2 and TRBJ2-1, with a weak D call TRBD1 (5 bases). The CDR3 totals 15 residues. Germline CDR1 reads SNHLY; CDR2 reads FYNNEI. With 3 bases removed from V and 4 bases from J, the gap between germline ends came to 13 bases. CDR3 sequence: CASSEGLVVYNEQFF. DNA for the CDR3: TGTGCCAGCAGTGAGGGGCTAGTGGTATACAATGAGCAGTTCTTC.

The rearrangement links TRBV18 to TRBJ2-7, with D perhaps TRBD2 (6 bases). The CDR3 totals 16 residues. Germline V gene data show CDR1 as KGHSH and CDR2 as LQKENI. Trimming stripped 3 bases from V and 2 bases from J, with 17 bases between. CDR3 sequence reads: CASSPTRSGATYEQYF. The CDR3 DNA is TGTGCCAGCTCACCCACCCGTAGCGGAGCGACCTACGAGCAGTACTTC.

This chain joins TRBV10-3 and TRBJ2-1; D unresolved. The germline V gene has CDR1 ENHRY and CDR2 SYGVKD. Trimming removed 10 bases at V and 5 bases at J, with 15 bases between. The CDR3 covers 13 residues. CDR3 region: CATQDPVNNEQFF. The DNA for the CDR3 is TGTGCCACCCAGGACCCGGTGAACAATGAGCAGTTCTTC.

This clonotype was seen more than once but under ten times. The chain combines TRBV15 with TRBJ2-3; 7 nucleotides line up with TRBD2. Germline V gene lookup returns CDR1 LNHNV and CDR2 YYDKDF (reference sequence). The V and J ends lost 3 bases and 4 bases, in that order; junction bases with no gene match: 13. The CDR3 has 17 amino acids. This CDR3 is CATSRGNAGESADTQYF. CDR3 nucleotide sequence: TGTGCCACCAGCAGGGGCAACGCGGGAGAAAGCGCAGATACGCAGTATTTT.

In this sample, this clonotype turned up many times. This chain joins TRBV5-1 and TRBJ2-3; 8 bases are a match to TRBD1. The CDR3 consists of 13 residues. The V gene end was trimmed by 7 bases and the J gene end by 4 bases; junction bases not matched to a gene: 5. Germline assignment: CDR1 SGHRS and CDR2 YFSETQ. CDR3: CASDRGQADTQYF. CDR3 sequence (DNA): TGCGCCAGCGACAGGGGCCAGGCAGATACGCAGTATTTT.

This clonotype was recorded at least ten times. J is TRBJ2-2 and V is TRBV5-1, with 8 bases that match TRBD2. This CDR3 region has 19 residues. V gave up 5 bases and J gave up 4 bases; unmatched junction bases: 19. Per the germline V gene, CDR1 is SGHRS and CDR2 is YFSETQ. CDR3 loop: CASRPGLASWLQSTGELFF. Written as DNA, the CDR3 is TGCGCCAGCAGACCAGGACTAGCCTCTTGGCTGCAAAGCACCGGGGAGCTGTTTTTT. The full variable domain, rest sourced from reference TRBV5-1 and TRBJ2-2, is KAGVTQTPRYLIKTRGQQVTLSCSPISGHRSVSWYQQTPGQGLQFLFEYFSETQRNKGNFPGRFSGRQFSNSRSEMNVSTLELGDSALYLCASRPGLASWLQSTGELFFGEGSRLTVL.

This clonotype was seen only a few times. The genes are TRBV7-9 and TRBJ2-5, with unresolved D. CDR3 length: 14 amino acids. Germline V gene sequence: CDR1 SEHNR, CDR2 FQNEAQ (reference sequence). V dropped 1 base and J dropped 5 bases, with 11 bases sitting between them. The CDR3 DNA reads TGTGCCAGCAGCTTAGTCCGTCAGCAGGAGACCCAGTACTTC. This encodes CASSLVRQQETQYF.